Below, 30 T cell receptor beta chains from the same sample are listed, as sequenced in a study of control samples from healthy donors and cancer patients. Profiling relied on immunoSEQ multiplex PCR, and the TCRdb table lists in-frame clones only, not all of them. The data show around 53,000 clones, about 86% seen once. The sample taken for sequencing was PBMCs. These receptors were obtained from a woman in her fifties or sixties with lung cancer.

V gene TRBV7-2 combines with J gene TRBJ2-7; D unresolved. Per germline, CDR1 SGHTA and CDR2 FQGNSA. Trimming left V 6 bases short and J 2 bases short, with 17 bases between. This CDR3 region has 15 residues. CDR3 loop: CASSSRAYGTYEQYF. CDR3 sequence (DNA): TGTGCCAGCAGTTCTAGGGCATACGGAACCTACGAGCAGTACTTC.

The V and J genes are TRBV18 and TRBJ1-2, with D possibly matching TRBD1 (5 bases). The CDR3 extends over 14 amino acids. With 2 bases removed from V and 4 bases from J, the gap between germline ends came to 11 bases. Germline lookup yields CDR1 KGHSH and CDR2 LQKENI. In DNA, the CDR3 is TGTGCCAGCTCACCAGCCCCAGGGACCTATGGCTACACCTTC. Protein product: CASSPAPGTYGYTF. The entire variable domain, with the rest obtained from reference TRBV18 and TRBJ1-2, is as follows: NAGVMQNPRHLVRRRGQEARLRCSPMKGHSHVYWYRQLPEEGLKFMVYLQKENIIDESGMPKERFSAEFPKEGPSILRIQQVVRGDSAAYFCASSPAPGTYGYTFGSGTRLTVV.

The gene calls are TRBV19 and TRBJ2-1; D call uncertain. The CDR3 extends over 12 amino acids. V dropped 1 base and J dropped 9 bases, with 7 bases sitting between them. Germline CDR1 is LNHDA and CDR2 is SQIVND (reference sequence). CDR3 DNA: TGTGCCAGTAGTATAGCAGAATCTGAGCAGTTCTTC. Protein sequence: CASSIAESEQFF. Complete variable domain (other parts from reference TRBV19 and TRBJ2-1): DGGITQSPKYLFRKEGQNVTLSCEQNLNHDAMYWYRQDPGQGLRLIYYSQIVNDFQKGDIAEGYSVSREKKESFPLTVTSAQKNPTAFYLCASSIAESEQFFGPGTRLTVL.

The rearrangement links TRBV5-4 to TRBJ1-1; D gene unclear. V was clipped by 7 bases and J by 1 base, with 11 bases between them. This CDR3 region has 13 residues. Germline V gene data show CDR1 as SGHNT and CDR2 as YYREEE (reference sequence). This CDR3 is CASGRQENTEAFF. The CDR3 nucleotides are TGTGCCAGCGGCAGGCAAGAGAACACTGAAGCTTTCTTT. The full variable domain, rest sourced from reference TRBV5-4 and TRBJ1-1, is ETGVTQSPTHLIKTRGQQVTLRCSSQSGHNTVSWYQQALGQGPQFIFQYYREEENGRGNFPPRFSGLQFPNYSSELNVNALELDDSALYLCASGRQENTEAFFGQGTRLTVV.

The genes are TRBV5-6 and TRBJ1-1, with D perhaps TRBD1 (5 bases). The V and J ends lost 4 bases and 5 bases respectively, with 12 bases between them. In germline, CDR1 is SGHDT, CDR2 YYEEEE. The CDR3 sequence is 13 residues long. Here the CDR3 reads CASSVGLGTEAFF. The CDR3 DNA is TGTGCCAGCAGCGTGGGACTGGGGACTGAAGCTTTCTTT.

The rearrangement links TRBV30 to TRBJ1-4; tentative D call: TRBD1 (5 bases). Trimming took 0 bases from V and 5 from J, leaving 7 bases between them. Germline V gene data show CDR1 as GTSNPN and CDR2 as SVGIG (reference sequence). The CDR3 is made up of 13 amino acids. DNA of the CDR3: TGTGCCTGGAGTGTAACAGGAAATGAAAAACTGTTTTTT. It is translated as CAWSVTGNEKLFF.

The chain's CDR3 is CASFLNTEAFF. CDR3 bases: TGTGCCAGCTTTCTGAACACTGAAGCTTTCTTT. This chain links TRBV6-6 with TRBJ1-1; unclear D gene. Trimming cost V 8 bases and J 0 bases, with 4 bases left between them. This CDR3 spans 11 amino acids. CDR1 is MNHNY, CDR2 SVGAGI, per germline (reference sequence).

This chain joins TRBV12-3 or TRBV12-4 and TRBJ1-1; D is uncertain. Between the trimmed V and J ends, which lost 7 bases and 4 bases, there was a span of 10 bases. The CDR3 consists of 12 residues. CDR3 amino acids: CASITRSTEAFF. As DNA, the CDR3 is TGTGCCAGCATCACCCGGAGCACTGAAGCTTTCTTT.

The chain uses TRBV6-5 and TRBJ2-2; no firm D call. Trimming removed 2 bases at V and 5 bases at J, with 15 bases between. CDR1 is MNHEY, CDR2 SVGAGI, per germline. This CDR3 spans 16 amino acids. CDR3 residues: CASSYRLAAWTGELFF. Written as DNA, the CDR3 is TGTGCCAGCAGTTACAGACTGGCCGCCTGGACCGGGGAGCTGTTTTTT.

The rearrangement joins TRBV9 to TRBJ1-2, with a possible D match to TRBD1 (5 bases). The V and J ends lost 3 bases and 7 bases respectively, with 25 bases between them. Germline assignment: CDR1 SGDLS and CDR2 YYNGEE. The CDR3 totals 17 residues. The CDR3 bases are TGTGCCAGCAGCGAGGACTCGGTCGGGGGTCTTATGTCTGGCTACACCTTC. Translated, it gives CASSEDSVGGLMSGYTF.

CDR3 sequence: CASRQKGSGANVLTF. The DNA of the CDR3 is TGTGCCAGTAGACAGAAAGGCTCTGGGGCCAACGTCCTGACTTTC. J is TRBJ2-6 and V is TRBV19; D gene unclear. The CDR3 covers 15 residues. V gave up 6 bases and J gave up 0 bases, with 9 bases separating them. Germline CDR1 is LNHDA and CDR2 is SQIVND (reference sequence).

V is TRBV7-9 and J is TRBJ1-1; the match to TRBD1 covers 7 bases. The J segment lost 0 bases and the V segment lost 2 bases, leaving 3 bases of the junction unmatched. CDR1 and CDR2 (germline): SEHNR, FQNEAQ (reference sequence). The CDR3 contains 15 residues. The CDR3 DNA reads TGTGCCAGCAGCTTACAAGGGGGCCTGAACACTGAAGCTTTCTTT. This translates into CASSLQGGLNTEAFF. Looking up the rest from reference TRBV7-9 and TRBJ1-1 gives the full variable domain: DTGVSQNPRHKITKRGQNVTFRCDPISEHNRLYWYRQTLGQGPEFLTYFQNEAQLEKSRLLSDRFSAERPKGSFSTLEIQRTEQGDSAMYLCASSLQGGLNTEAFFGQGTRLTVV.

The rearrangement links TRBV19 to TRBJ1-2; 9 nucleotides match TRBD1. CDR3 length: 13 residues. V was clipped by 10 bases and J by 7 bases; unmatched bases: 10. Germline assignment: CDR1 LNHDA and CDR2 SQIVND (reference sequence). The CDR3 region has the DNA TGTGCCATTCGGGAACAGGGGGCTGTTGGCTACACCTTC. Translation: CAIREQGAVGYTF.

About this clone itself: Other nucleotide sequences from this sample produce the same CDR3. The chain uses TRBV6-5 and TRBJ1-1; D unclear. The V gene's germline CDR1 is MNHEY and CDR2 SVGAGI. With 4 bases removed from V and 0 bases from J, the gap between germline ends came to 6 bases. The CDR3 has 13 amino acids. CDR3 nucleotides: TGTGCCAGCAGTTCCACAGTGAACACTGAAGCTTTCTTT. As protein: CASSSTVNTEAFF.

The chain combines TRBV5-4 with TRBJ2-2; tentatively, D is TRBD1 or TRBD2 (5 bases each). V gave up 4 bases and J gave up 3 bases, with 16 bases separating them. This CDR3 has 16 amino acids. CDR1 is SGHNT, CDR2 YYREEE, per germline (reference sequence). In DNA, the CDR3 is TGTGCCAGCAGCACTCCGGGACCAAGGCACACCGGGGAGCTGTTTTTT. Amino acids: CASSTPGPRHTGELFF.

V gene TRBV7-9 combines with J gene TRBJ1-2; D might be TRBD1 (6 bases). The CDR3 has 16 residues. Germline V gene lookup returns CDR1 SEHNR and CDR2 FQNEAQ (reference sequence). The V and J ends lost 0 bases and 0 bases respectively, with 11 bases between them. CDR3 DNA: TGTGCCAGCAGCTTAGCATCGGACAGTCCTAACTATGGCTACACCTTC. This translates into CASSLASDSPNYGYTF.

The J gene is TRBJ2-2, the V gene TRBV10-1; D might be TRBD1 (6 bases). V was clipped by 0 bases and J by 5 bases, with 13 bases between them. CDR3 length equals 16 residues. CDR1 WNHNN and CDR2 SYGVQD come from the germline V gene (reference sequence). CDR3 loop: CASSESEAGETGELFF. As DNA, the CDR3 is TGCGCCAGCAGTGAGTCCGAAGCAGGGGAGACCGGGGAGCTGTTTTTT.

The chain has TRBV27 and TRBJ1-4; no clear D. Trimming removed 6 bases at V and 8 bases at J, with 7 bases between. The CDR3 is 11 amino acids. Germline CDR1 is MNHEY and CDR2 is SMNVEV (reference sequence). The DNA for the CDR3 is TGTGCCAGCAGACAAGAGGAAAAACTGTTTTTT. Protein product: CASRQEEKLFF. The whole variable domain, filled in from reference TRBV27 and TRBJ1-4, reads EAQVTQNPRYLITVTGKKLTVTCSQNMNHEYMSWYRQDPGLGLRQIYYSMNVEVTDKGDVPEGYKVSRKEKRNFPLILESPSPNQTSLYFCASRQEEKLFFGSGTQLSVL.

The chain has TRBV5-4 and TRBJ1-2; maybe TRBD1 (5 bases). Germline values: CDR1 SGHNT, CDR2 YYREEE (reference sequence). With 5 bases removed from V and 2 bases from J, the gap between germline ends came to 10 bases. The CDR3 is made up of 13 amino acids. In DNA, the CDR3 is TGTGCCAGCAGGTTTACAGGAAACTATGGCTACACCTTC. Its translation: CASRFTGNYGYTF.

This clone appeared a few times. The chain uses TRBV24-1 and TRBJ2-2; a weak D match, TRBD1 (5 bases). CDR3 length equals 15 residues. Trimming stripped 4 bases from V and 0 bases from J, with 8 bases between. From germline, CDR1 is KGHDR and CDR2 SFDVKD. This CDR3 reads CATSDPTANTGELFF. The CDR3 DNA reads TGTGCCACCAGTGACCCGACAGCGAACACCGGGGAGCTGTTTTTT.

This chain links TRBV27 with TRBJ1-1; a weak D match, TRBD1 (6 bases). CDR1 is MNHEY, CDR2 SMNVEV, per germline (reference sequence). V was clipped by 6 bases and J by 4 bases, with 12 bases between them. This CDR3 region has 13 residues. CDR3 in amino acids: CASRLKGGTEAFF. Written as DNA, the CDR3 is TGTGCCAGCAGACTGAAGGGGGGCACTGAAGCTTTCTTT.

The chain is built from TRBV28 and TRBJ1-1, with 7 bases lining up with TRBD1. The CDR3 runs 18 residues. V was clipped by 2 bases and J by 1 base; unmatched bases: 13. Per germline, CDR1 MDHEN and CDR2 SYDVKM. The chain's CDR3 is CASSLRTGPPPTNTEAFF. CDR3 nucleotide sequence: TGTGCCAGCAGTTTAAGGACAGGCCCGCCTCCCACGAACACTGAAGCTTTCTTT.

This clone was found once. The rearrangement joins TRBV6-5 to TRBJ2-1; TRBD2 agrees at 14 bases. The trim removed 0 bases at V and 13 bases at J, leaving 5 bases unmatched. Germline assignment: CDR1 MNHEY and CDR2 SVGAGI. The CDR3 runs to 15 residues. This CDR3 reads CASSYSPGLAGGQFF. For the CDR3, the DNA is TGTGCCAGCAGTTACTCCCCAGGACTAGCGGGGGGACAGTTCTTC.

The chain joins TRBV18 to TRBJ1-1; 8 nucleotides agree with TRBD1. This CDR3 has 15 residues. From germline, CDR1 is KGHSH and CDR2 LQKENI. The V gene end was trimmed by 3 bases and the J gene end by 0 bases; junction bases not matched to a gene: 3. The CDR3, as DNA: TGTGCCAGCTCACCGAGACAGGGGATGAACACTGAAGCTTTCTTT. Residues: CASSPRQGMNTEAFF.

The chain combines TRBV9 with TRBJ2-3; D is ambiguous. The V gene lost 2 bases and the J gene lost 2 bases, with 18 bases spanning the gap. The length of the CDR3 is 17 residues. The germline gives CDR1 SGDLS, CDR2 YYNGEE. The CDR3, as DNA: TGTGCCAGCAGCGTGGGTTTGCCTGGGTGGAACACAGATACGCAGTATTTT. It yields the protein CASSVGLPGWNTDTQYF.

This chain uses TRBV30 with TRBJ2-6, with D uncertain. Trimming shortened V by 0 bases and J by 2 bases, and 8 bases separated the two germline ends. CDR3 size: 15 residues. Germline CDR1 and CDR2: GTSNPN and SVGIG (reference sequence). CDR3 protein: CAWSVKGPGANVLTF. DNA of the CDR3: TGTGCCTGGAGTGTAAAAGGCCCTGGGGCCAACGTCCTGACTTTC.

The rearrangement joins TRBV19 to TRBJ1-1; 7 bases line up with TRBD1. The CDR3 totals 13 residues. Germline loops: CDR1 LNHDA, CDR2 SQIVND (reference sequence). The trim removed 7 bases at V and 5 bases at J, leaving 7 bases unmatched. The CDR3 DNA reads as TGTGCCAGTACCCGTAGGGGGCTGACTGAAGCTTTCTTT. Translation gives CASTRRGLTEAFF.

V is TRBV19 and J is TRBJ1-5; TRBD1 matches 12 bases. The CDR3 is 16 residues long. CDR1 and CDR2 from the germline V gene are LNHDA and SQIVND (reference sequence). Trimming at V came to 9 bases and at J to 1 base, leaving 7 bases not matched to a gene. CDR3 DNA sequence: TGTGCCAGCCGGGACAGGGGGCAATCAAGCAATCAGCCCCAGCATTTT. This gives the protein CASRDRGQSSNQPQHF.

V is TRBV14 and J is TRBJ1-2; 8 bases are a match to TRBD1. The CDR3 covers 13 residues. The ends lost 6 bases at V and 3 bases at J; junction bases unmatched: 3. In germline, CDR1 is SGHDN, CDR2 FVKESK. The CDR3 DNA reads as TGTGCCAGCAGGGTGACAGGGGACTATGGCTACACCTTC. Protein sequence: CASRVTGDYGYTF.

This chain links TRBV28 with TRBJ1-2; TRBD1 might be the D (5 bases). The CDR3 length is 17 residues. Germline V gene sequence: CDR1 MDHEN, CDR2 SYDVKM. Trimming took 2 bases from V and 5 from J, leaving 21 bases between them. The CDR3 nucleotides read TGTGCCAGCAGTTTAAAGGGGCCATCCTCAACTATATATGGCTACACCTTC. As protein: CASSLKGPSSTIYGYTF.